The subject of this entry is one TCR beta chain. Authors' data handling: Nucleated cell number was recorded as an estimate derived from reference gene primer amplification. Using immunoSEQ multiplex PCR, the repertoire was profiled, and TCRdb retains in-frame clones only, with some absent. The V and J calls and clone size were taken over from that table, and D and trimming were inferred from the DNA. The data hold around 68,000 clones, with 80% to 90% observed a single time. These data come from a study of blood T cell repertoires in COVID-19. Study-level information: From the United States, Italy and Spain came samples of acute and convalescent COVID-19. Sources were T cells, B-cell-depleted T cells, or PBMCs; the material itself was cDNA or gDNA.

The sequence derives from a human donor in a cohort sampled during active COVID-19. The material sequenced was peripheral blood.

The DNA of the CDR3 is TGCGCCAGCAGCCAGTCGCAGGGGGGCTATGGCTACACCTTC. The encoded protein is CASSQSQGGYGYTF. The V call is TRBV4-3, the J call TRBJ1-2; 7 nucleotides line up with TRBD1. There are 14 residues in the CDR3. With 3 bases clipped from V and 4 bases from J, the junction kept 5 bases outside the gene matches. Germline V CDR1 and CDR2: LGHNA, YSLEER.